This is a list of T cell receptor beta chains from one sample in a study of tumor and adjacent non-tumor tissue in lung cancer. TCRdb re-analysed the multiplex PCR reads in MiXCR, keeping a single row per CDR3 protein. The table has about 110,000 distinct CDR3 sequences, approximately 80% seen once; the top ten hold approximately 24%. Source material: lung tumor tissue. The receptor set was obtained from a man in his 70s with non-small cell lung cancer. The CDR3 runs from the conserved cysteine through the conserved F or W. The order of the fields is D gene, clone size, J gene, V gene, CDR3 protein, CDR3 DNA. The D gene is left open where the match is weak. Not all rows give a size; the values are once, few, many and, for expanded clones, a class.

D gene: .
clone size: .
J gene: TRBJ2-7
V gene: TRBV29-1
CDR3 protein: CSAWGTNLEQYF
CDR3 DNA: TGCAGCGCCTGGGGGACGAACCTCGAACAGTATTTC

D gene: .
clone size: .
J gene: TRBJ2-1
V gene: TRBV11-3
CDR3 protein: CASSPLGGPYNEQFF
CDR3 DNA: TGTGCCAGCAGCCCACTGGGGGGGCCATACAATGAGCAGTTCTTC

D gene: .
clone size: .
J gene: TRBJ2-7
V gene: TRBV6-1
CDR3 protein: CANSWAGPTYEQYF
CDR3 DNA: TGTGCTAACAGTTGGGCAGGACCAACCTACGAGCAGTACTTC

D gene: TRBD2
clone size: .
J gene: TRBJ2-3
V gene: TRBV29-1
CDR3 protein: CSVMLWGGDQLQYF
CDR3 DNA: TGCAGCGTGATGCTTTGGGGAGGGGATCAGCTCCAGTATTTT

D gene: .
clone size: .
J gene: TRBJ1-2
V gene: TRBV29-1
CDR3 protein: CSAERGKAKYGCPF
CDR3 DNA: .

D gene: .
clone size: .
J gene: TRBJ2-2
V gene: TRBV29-1
CDR3 protein: CSALWTGKLFF
CDR3 DNA: TGTAGCGCACTTTGGACCGGGAAGCTGTTTTTT

D gene: TRBD1
clone size: .
J gene: TRBJ1-1
V gene: TRBV12-3/TRBV12-4
CDR3 protein: CASSGQGGLNNEAFF
CDR3 DNA: TGTGCCAGTAGTGGACAGGGGGGCTTGAACAATGAAGCTTTCTTT

D gene: .
clone size: .
J gene: TRBJ2-5
V gene: TRBV12-3/TRBV12-4
CDR3 protein: CASSFMDRHGTHYF
CDR3 DNA: TGTGCCAGCAGTTTTATGGACAGACACGGGACCCATTACTTC

D gene: TRBD2
clone size: once
J gene: TRBJ2-1
V gene: TRBV29-1
CDR3 protein: CGVLAGGPGNEQFF
CDR3 DNA: TGCGGCGTCTTAGCGGGGGGCCCGGGTAATGAGCAGTTCTTC

D gene: .
clone size: .
J gene: TRBJ2-2
V gene: TRBV11-2
CDR3 protein: CASSPSGTYAGELFF
CDR3 DNA: TGTGCCAGCAGCCCAAGTGGAACGTACGCCGGGGAGTTGTTTTTT

D gene: .
clone size: .
J gene: TRBJ1-2
V gene: TRBV6-5
CDR3 protein: CANSYYSTNYSYTF
CDR3 DNA: TGTGCCAACAGTTATTACAGCACTAACTATAGCTACACCTTC

D gene: .
clone size: .
J gene: TRBJ1-6
V gene: TRBV6-2/TRBV6-3
CDR3 protein: CASSPRATASSFHF
CDR3 DNA: TGTGCCAGCAGCCCACGAGCAACGGCTTCATCCTTCCACTTT

D gene: TRBD1
clone size: few
J gene: TRBJ1-2
V gene: TRBV6-1
CDR3 protein: CASSAGTGYGYTF
CDR3 DNA: TGTGCCAGCAGTGCCGGGACAGGCTATGGCTACACCTTC

D gene: .
clone size: .
J gene: TRBJ1-2
V gene: TRBV29-1
CDR3 protein: CSIEEYVQSHTNYGYIF
CDR3 DNA: TGCAGCATTGAAGAGTACGTTCAGAGCCATACTAACTATGGCTACATCTTC

D gene: .
clone size: once
J gene: TRBJ2-1
V gene: TRBV11-1
CDR3 protein: CASSPRPGQGSDEQFF
CDR3 DNA: TGTGCCAGCAGCCCCCGGCCGGGGCAGGGGTCAGATGAGCAGTTCTTC

D gene: .
clone size: .
J gene: TRBJ2-1
V gene: TRBV5-4
CDR3 protein: CASSLELRTGKQFF
CDR3 DNA: TGTGCCAGCAGCTTGGAGCTTAGAACGGGTAAGCAATTCTTC

D gene: .
clone size: .
J gene: TRBJ2-7
V gene: TRBV4-2
CDR3 protein: CASSQVQDLYEQYF
CDR3 DNA: TGTGCCAGCAGCCAAGTACAGGATCTCTACGAGCAATACTTC

D gene: .
clone size: .
J gene: TRBJ2-1
V gene: TRBV6-2/TRBV6-3
CDR3 protein: CASSYHRQCRGLNEQFF
CDR3 DNA: TGTGCCAGCAGCTATCACCGGCAGTGCCGCGGGTTGAATGAGCAGTTCTTC

D gene: .
clone size: .
J gene: TRBJ2-5
V gene: TRBV6-2/TRBV6-3
CDR3 protein: CAGNQGIPEIQYF
CDR3 DNA: TGTGCCGGCAACCAGGGAATTCCAGAGATCCAGTACTTC

D gene: .
clone size: .
J gene: TRBJ1-2
V gene: TRBV29-1
CDR3 protein: CSVVPYQSPGVDGYTF
CDR3 DNA: TGCAGCGTTGTCCCCTATCAATCGCCGGGAGTAGATGGCTACACCTTC

D gene: .
clone size: .
J gene: TRBJ1-5
V gene: TRBV6-5
CDR3 protein: CASKTGTQSQNF
CDR3 DNA: TGTGCCAGCAAGACAGGAACACAGTCCCAGAATTTT

D gene: .
clone size: .
J gene: TRBJ2-3
V gene: TRBV12-3/TRBV12-4
CDR3 protein: CASSLYQSDTQYF
CDR3 DNA: TGTGCCAGCAGTTTATATCAATCAGATACGCAGTATTTT

D gene: .
clone size: .
J gene: TRBJ1-2
V gene: TRBV7-9
CDR3 protein: CASSRPFGYGYTF
CDR3 DNA: TGTGCCAGTAGTCGTCCCTTCGGCTATGGCTACACCTTC

D gene: .
clone size: .
J gene: TRBJ2-3
V gene: TRBV6-5
CDR3 protein: CASSQRYRVNTGTQYF
CDR3 DNA: TGTGCCAGCAGTCAGAGGTACAGGGTGAACACAGGTACGCAGTATTTT

D gene: .
clone size: .
J gene: TRBJ2-1
V gene: TRBV29-1
CDR3 protein: CSAVGSGTTNEQFF
CDR3 DNA: TGCAGCGCTGTTGGGAGTGGCACAACCAATGAGCAGTTCTTC

D gene: .
clone size: once
J gene: TRBJ1-2
V gene: TRBV12-3/TRBV12-4
CDR3 protein: CASSPTRDGYGRTF
CDR3 DNA: TGTGCCAGCAGCCCAACCCGGGACGGATATGGCCGCACCTTC

D gene: TRBD1
clone size: .
J gene: TRBJ1-2
V gene: TRBV12-3/TRBV12-4
CDR3 protein: CASSLKRTGWNYGYTF
CDR3 DNA: TGTGCCAGCAGTTTAAAAAGGACAGGCTGGAACTATGGCTACACCTTC

D gene: TRBD2
clone size: .
J gene: TRBJ2-7
V gene: TRBV4-3
CDR3 protein: CGSSQDRDYRYEQYF
CDR3 DNA: TGCGGCAGCAGCCAAGACCGGGACTATAGATACGAGCAGTACTTC

D gene: .
clone size: .
J gene: TRBJ2-7
V gene: TRBV29-1
CDR3 protein: CSVVVGKEQYF
CDR3 DNA: TGCAGCGTTGTCGTCGGGAAGGAGCAGTATTTC

D gene: .
clone size: .
J gene: TRBJ1-2
V gene: TRBV6-6
CDR3 protein: CASSYDDCTGYTF
CDR3 DNA: TGTGCCAGCAGTTACGACGACTGTACAGGCTACACCTTC

D gene: .
clone size: .
J gene: TRBJ2-7
V gene: TRBV11-3
CDR3 protein: CANGLTGLFPYEQYF
CDR3 DNA: TGTGCCAACGGCTTAACAGGGCTTTTTCCCTACGAGCAGTACTTC

D gene: TRBD1
clone size: .
J gene: TRBJ2-1
V gene: TRBV11-1
CDR3 protein: CASSPRPGQGPREQFF
CDR3 DNA: TGTGCTAGTAGCCCCCGGCCGGGACAGGGGCCACGTGAGCAGTTCTTC

D gene: TRBD1
clone size: many
J gene: TRBJ2-5
V gene: TRBV12-3/TRBV12-4
CDR3 protein: CASSLGQGKTQYF
CDR3 DNA: TGTGCCAGCAGTTTAGGACAGGGAAAGACCCAGTACTTC

D gene: .
clone size: few
J gene: TRBJ1-2
V gene: TRBV29-1
CDR3 protein: CSVVRYQSSGEDGYTF
CDR3 DNA: TGCAGCGTTGTCCGTTATCAATCCTCTGGAGAAGATGGCTACACATTC

D gene: .
clone size: few
J gene: TRBJ2-2
V gene: TRBV10-1
CDR3 protein: CANSVGRSNTGELFF
CDR3 DNA: TGCGCCAACAGTGTAGGGAGGTCGAACACAGGGGAGCTGTTTTTT

D gene: .
clone size: .
J gene: TRBJ2-3
V gene: TRBV11-2
CDR3 protein: CASSSQMFSDTQYF
CDR3 DNA: TGTGCCAGCAGCTCGCAGATGTTCTCAGATACGCAGTATTTT

D gene: TRBD2
clone size: .
J gene: TRBJ2-5
V gene: TRBV12-3/TRBV12-4
CDR3 protein: CASSRLAEVVETQYF
CDR3 DNA: TGTGCCAGCAGCAGGCTAGCGGAAGTGGTGGAAACCCAGTACTTC

D gene: TRBD1
clone size: .
J gene: TRBJ1-6
V gene: TRBV6-5
CDR3 protein: CASRSTGGSYNSSLHF
CDR3 DNA: TGTGCCAGCAGGTCCACAGGGGGCTCCTATAATTCATCCCTCCACTTT

D gene: .
clone size: .
J gene: TRBJ2-1
V gene: TRBV4-2
CDR3 protein: CVNSQVNNNEQFF
CDR3 DNA: TGTGTCAACAGCCAAGTGAATAACAATGAGCAGTTCTTC

D gene: .
clone size: .
J gene: TRBJ2-5
V gene: TRBV29-1
CDR3 protein: CGVEGRGETQYF
CDR3 DNA: TGCGGCGTTGAGGGAAGGGGAGAGACCCAGTACTTC

D gene: .
clone size: .
J gene: TRBJ2-7
V gene: TRBV11-2
CDR3 protein: CVSSPPAGTPTYEQYF
CDR3 DNA: TGTGTCAGCAGTCCCCCCGCCGGGACACCAACCTACGAGCAGTACTTT

D gene: TRBD2
clone size: .
J gene: TRBJ2-7
V gene: TRBV12-3/TRBV12-4
CDR3 protein: CASSFFGGGEVWSYEQYF
CDR3 DNA: TGTGCCAGCAGTTTTTTTGGGGGGGGGGAGGTCTGGTCCTACGAGCAGTACTTC

D gene: .
clone size: .
J gene: TRBJ2-1
V gene: TRBV11-3
CDR3 protein: CAKSLTSRRENDQFF
CDR3 DNA: TGTGCCAAGAGCTTAACTAGCAGGAGGGAAAATGATCAGTTCTTC

D gene: .
clone size: .
J gene: TRBJ1-5
V gene: TRBV7-8
CDR3 protein: CASSLGTVNQPQHF
CDR3 DNA: TGTGCCAGCAGCTTAGGGACAGTAAATCAGCCCCAGCATTTT

D gene: .
clone size: .
J gene: TRBJ2-1
V gene: TRBV29-1
CDR3 protein: CSAHGQGSYSEQLF
CDR3 DNA: TGCAGCGCCCATGGGCAGGGGTCCTACAGCGAGCAGCTCTTC

D gene: .
clone size: .
J gene: TRBJ2-1
V gene: TRBV6-1
CDR3 protein: CVSIGNSLREQFF
CDR3 DNA: TGTGTCAGTATCGGTAACTCCCTGCGTGAGCAGTTCTTC

D gene: .
clone size: .
J gene: TRBJ2-1
V gene: TRBV11-3
CDR3 protein: CASSLDPTVRRGERFF
CDR3 DNA: TGTGCCAGCAGCTTAGATCCCACGGTGCGCAGGGGTGAGCGGTTCTTC

D gene: .
clone size: .
J gene: TRBJ2-1
V gene: TRBV29-1
CDR3 protein: CSVDVARVYNEQFF
CDR3 DNA: TGCAGTGTTGACGTAGCGCGAGTGTACAATGAGCAGTTCTTC

D gene: TRBD1
clone size: .
J gene: TRBJ2-7
V gene: TRBV5-4
CDR3 protein: CAISPWTGAYEQYF
CDR3 DNA: TGTGCCATTAGCCCCTGGACAGGAGCCTACGAGCAGTACTTC

D gene: .
clone size: .
J gene: TRBJ2-2
V gene: TRBV29-1
CDR3 protein: CSSLEWGTGKLFF
CDR3 DNA: TGCAGCAGCCTCGAATGGGGCACCGGGAAGCTGTTTTTT